A single sample gave rise to the 28 T cell receptor beta chains below, sequenced in a study of tumor-infiltrating lymphocytes in primary liver carcinoma (dated by TCRdb to about 2017). Instrument used: Illumina HiSeq 2500. Starting from approximately 500 ng total RNA, TCRbeta-specific cDNA was produced by reverse transcription with a constant-region primer and ProtoScript II reverse transcriptase. Three nested multiplex PCR rounds, following a slightly modified ARM-PCR procedure, were used to build the TCRbeta libraries. Each of the first two PCR rounds ran for 9 to 10 cycles using multiplex TRBV1-TRBV30 forward primers together with a Cbeta reverse primer. TCRdb reanalyzed the raw reads on its own, using fastp at Q25 for trimming and MiXCR for clone calling, and kept in-frame beta chains. Each record represents a unique CDR3 protein, reported with the most common genes and DNA among its rows. This sample is represented by under 110,000 distinct CDR3 sequences; 65% to 75% of them were singletons. The ten biggest clones cover less than 15% of the sample.

Total RNA and DNA were co-extracted from about 19-30 mg of bulk tissue with the AllPrep DNA/RNA mini kit, without cell sorting. Sequenced material: liver tumor tissue from sampling region 2. Sample cell subset or site, as interpreted from the label and publication: tumor region T2, inferior pole. The receptors derive from an older woman with primary liver carcinoma and hepatitis B virus infection.

This clonotype was seen only a few times. The chain has TRBV7-9 and TRBJ1-1; perhaps TRBD1 as D (5 bases). CDR3 length equals 13 residues. Germline CDR1 is SEHNR and CDR2 is FQNEAQ (reference sequence). V was pared by 4 bases and J by 5 bases, with 11 bases between. The CDR3 sequence: CASSYGKGTEAFF. The CDR3, as DNA: TGTGCCAGCAGCTACGGCAAGGGGACTGAAGCTTTCTTT.

This chain links TRBV11-2 with TRBJ2-3; no clear D. Looked up from germline, CDR1 is SGHAT and CDR2 is FQNNGV. Trimming shortened V by 8 bases and J by 5 bases, and 14 bases separated the two germline ends. CDR3 length: 13 residues. The CDR3 loop is CASDSRSRDTQYF. The CDR3 DNA follows: TGTGCCAGCGACTCAAGATCAAGAGATACGCAGTATTTT.

The V gene is TRBV5-1, the J gene TRBJ2-1, with 12 bases that match TRBD2. The CDR3 is 19 residues long. V shed 0 bases and J 1 base; nucleotides not matched to a gene: 8. Germline V gene data show CDR1 as SGHRS and CDR2 as YFSETQ. CDR3 bases: TGCGCCAGCAGCTTGGTTCGACTAGCGGGAGTGAGTTCCTACAATGAGCAGTTCTTC. This gives the protein CASSLVRLAGVSSYNEQFF.

V usage is TRBV5-1 and J usage is TRBJ2-5; 10 bases are shared with TRBD2. V shed 2 bases and J 4 bases; nucleotides not matched to a gene: 5. Germline values: CDR1 SGHRS, CDR2 YFSETQ. CDR3 length: 15 amino acids. In nucleotides, the CDR3 is TGCGCCAGCAGCTTCGTCCCTAGCGGGAGAGAGACCCAGTACTTC. This codes for CASSFVPSGRETQYF.

Notes on this clonotype: An end of the junction does not agree with germline; a read error may underlie this. The J gene is TRBJ2-6, the V gene TRBV12-5; D possibly uses TRBD1 or TRBD2 (5 bases each). The CDR3 is 15 residues long. Germline lookup yields CDR1 LGHNT and CDR2 FRNRAP. The CDR3 is CASGGRGSGPNVLTF. CDR3 nucleotide sequence: TGTGCTAGTGGGGGACGGGGTTCTGGGCCCAACGTCCTGACTTTT.

On this clonotype itself: Because it lacks the conserved phenylalanine or tryptophan at the end, this CDR3 is likely a read error. The chain carries TRBV12-3 or TRBV12-4 and TRBJ1-1; 7 bases are a match to TRBD1. This CDR3 has 13 residues. The CDR3 DNA is TGCGCCAGCAGCTCGCAGGGGGGCACTGAAGCTTTCATT. Translation: CASSSQGGTEAFI.

V and J are TRBV11-2 and TRBJ2-1; D possibly uses TRBD1 or TRBD2 (5 bases each). V was cut by 6 bases and J by 10 bases, with 19 bases left in between. CDR1 is SGHAT, CDR2 FQNNGV, per germline. This CDR3 comprises 14 residues. For the CDR3, the DNA is TGTGCCAGCAGTCCGGACTCAGGGTGTAGGGAGCAGTTCTTC. This encodes CASSPDSGCREQFF.

To note about this clonotype: The junction differs from germline at one of its ends, possibly a read error. The chain is built from TRBV12-3 or TRBV12-4 and TRBJ2-7; unclear D gene. The CDR3 runs to 14 residues. Here the CDR3 DNA reads TGTGCCACCACCAGCGACGCCGGCTCCTACGAGCAAAAATTC. Translated, it gives CATTSDAGSYEQKF.

This chain connects TRBV5-4 to TRBJ2-4; no clear D. In germline, CDR1 is SGHNT, CDR2 YYREEE (reference sequence). The CDR3 length is 15 residues. Between the trimmed V and J ends, which lost 6 bases and 3 bases, there was a span of 16 bases. The DNA of the CDR3 is TGTGCCAGCACCCCCCCGGCAAGTGACAAAAACATTCAGTACTTC. Translating gives CASTPPASDKNIQYF.

Remarks on this clonotype: This could be a read error, since a much larger clone is one nucleotide away. The J gene is TRBJ2-2, the V gene TRBV7-9; the match to TRBD1 covers 9 bases. This CDR3 spans 14 amino acids. V gave up 6 bases and J gave up 6 bases; unmatched junction bases: 5. Germline-derived CDR1 and CDR2 are SEHNR and FQNEAQ (reference sequence). The DNA of the CDR3 is TGTGCCAGCAGACAGGGACAGGGACCCGGGGAGCTGTTTTTT. Translated, it gives CASRQGQGPGELFF.

This clonotype was observed a handful of times. The junction departs from germline at one end; a sequencing error may be responsible. The chain couples TRBV11-2 to TRBJ2-1; tentatively, D is TRBD1 (6 bases). CDR3 length: 15 residues. CDR1 is SGHAT and CDR2 is FQNNGV in the germline V gene. The DNA for the CDR3 is TGTGCTAGCAGCTTAAGGGGGATTTCCACCAATGAGCAGTTCTTC. Translating it yields CASSLRGISTNEQFF.

In regard to this clonotype: Relative to the germline gene, one junction end is altered; a read error may explain this. The chain recombines TRBV5-6 with TRBJ1-1, with D unclear. This CDR3 comprises 15 residues. Germline V gene lookup returns CDR1 SGHDT and CDR2 YYEEEE. CDR3 sequence (DNA): TGTGCCGGCAGCCTACCATCATCCGTGTACACCGAAGCTTTCTTT. It specifies CAGSLPSSVYTEAFF.

The chain joins TRBV6-6 to TRBJ2-5, with 9 bases fitting TRBD1. CDR3 length equals 15 residues. V lost 4 bases and J lost 4; bases outside the gene matches: 7. CDR1 is MNHNY and CDR2 is SVGAGI in the germline V gene (reference sequence). The CDR3 coding sequence is TGTGCCAGCAGTTGCTTGGGACAGGGCCGAGAGACCCAGTACTTC. Translated, it gives CASSCLGQGRETQYF.

The rearrangement joins TRBV11-2 to TRBJ1-4, with 8 nucleotides matching TRBD1. This CDR3 is built from 15 residues. The germline CDR1 and CDR2 sequences are SGHAT and FQNNGV. V dropped 7 bases and J dropped 11; count of bases not matched to a gene: 15. The CDR3 region is CASNLEGTGGWKLFF. The CDR3 DNA sequence: TGTGCCAGCAACTTGGAGGGGACAGGTGGTTGGAAACTGTTTTTT.

Note on this clonotype: A read error may explain this, as a much larger clone is one base away. The genes are TRBV5-4 and TRBJ2-2; D is perhaps TRBD2 (5 bases). This CDR3 has 12 residues. CDR1 SGHNT and CDR2 YYREEE come from the germline V gene (reference sequence). The CDR3 spells CASSPPTGEMFF. CDR3 DNA: TGTGCCAGCAGCCCACCGACCGGGGAGATGTTTTTT.

This clonotype has a count of ten or more. J is TRBJ2-4 and V is TRBV6-1; D possibly uses TRBD1 or TRBD2 (5 bases each). Germline CDR1 and CDR2: MNHNS and SASEGT. The CDR3 covers 15 residues. V was cut by 1 base and J by 8 bases, with 15 bases left in between. CDR3 residues: CASSEGPGPWDIQYF. In DNA form, the CDR3 reads TGTGCCAGCAGTGAAGGGCCGGGACCGTGGGACATTCAGTACTTC.

The CDR3 reads CASSLDLTSGNAIYF. CDR3 bases: TGCGCCAGCAGCCTTGACCTGACCTCTGGAAATGCCATATATTTT. The chain couples TRBV5-1 to TRBJ1-3; D is unclear. Germline CDR1 and CDR2: SGHRS and YFSETQ. CDR3 length: 15 residues. Trimming cost V 4 bases and J 11 bases, with 22 bases left between them.

This chain connects TRBV20-1 to TRBJ2-3; D possibly uses TRBD1 or TRBD2 (5 bases each). Trimming cost V 1 base and J 2 bases, with 13 bases left between them. The CDR3 length is 15 residues. Germline values: CDR1 DFQATT, CDR2 SNEGSKA (reference sequence). CDR3: CSARGGSSSTDTQYF. The CDR3 bases are TGCAGTGCTAGAGGGGGGTCCTCCTCCACAGATACGCAGTATTTT.

Notes on this clonotype: One end of the junction does not line up with germline, which may come from a read error. The chain combines TRBV28 with TRBJ1-5, with 7 bases aligning to TRBD1. This CDR3 comprises 17 residues. Germline-derived CDR1 and CDR2 are MDHEN and SYDVKM. The CDR3 bases are TGTGCCGGCAGTCCCCCAACAGGGGAAATAAGCAATCAGCCCCAGCATTTT. This codes for CAGSPPTGEISNQPQHF.

The table lists this clonotype with many counts. The chain combines TRBV6-5 with TRBJ1-5; D remains unclear. The CDR3 loop spans 13 amino acids. Germline-derived CDR1 and CDR2 are MNHEY and SVGAGI. The V gene lost 6 bases and the J gene lost 6 bases, with 12 bases spanning the gap. CDR3 sequence (DNA): TGTGCCAGCAGGACGGTGGAGGGTCAGCCCCAGCATTTT. Its protein is CASRTVEGQPQHF.

About this clonotype: This may be a read error, as it is one base from a much larger clone. The chain combines TRBV5-6 with TRBJ1-5; D gene unclear. V was clipped by 4 bases and J by 5 bases, with 7 bases between them. Germline loops: CDR1 SGHDT, CDR2 YYEEEE. The length of the CDR3 is 12 residues. CDR3 nucleotide sequence: TGTGCCAGCAGCCCCGGGGATCAGCCCCAGCATTTT. Residues: CASSPGDQPQHF.

Ten or more counts support this clonotype. The V call is TRBV7-8, the J call TRBJ2-2; D not certain. The CDR3 length is 16 residues. Per germline, CDR1 SGHVS and CDR2 FQNEAQ. The ends were cut back, 2 bases at V and 2 bases at J, with 12 bases in the middle. The CDR3 region is CASSLTVLSNTGELFF. CDR3 nucleotides: TGTGCCAGCAGCTTAACAGTATTGAGTAACACCGGGGAGCTGTTTTTT.

This sequence joins TRBV18 and TRBJ2-3; 7 bases are a match to TRBD1. Trimming cost V 6 bases and J 2 bases; bases outside gene matches: 5. Looked up from germline, CDR1 is KGHSH and CDR2 is LQKENI. The CDR3 spans 14 residues. The CDR3 coding sequence is TGTGCCAGCTCTCTCGGACAGGCCACAGATACGCAGTATTTT. Translation: CASSLGQATDTQYF.

Remarks on this clonotype: Relative to the germline gene, one junction end is altered; a read error may explain this. In nucleotides, the CDR3 is TGCGCCAACAGCCAAGCCGAGGGCTCCTACAATGGGCAGTTCTTC. This gives the protein CANSQAEGSYNGQFF. This chain links TRBV4-1 with TRBJ2-1; D may be TRBD2 (5 bases). The CDR3 is 15 residues long. CDR1 and CDR2 from the germline V gene are MGHRA and YSYEKL.

This clonotype appeared once. An end of the junction differs from the germline gene, which may be a read error. The V gene is TRBV11-2, the J gene TRBJ2-3; maybe TRBD1 (6 bases). The end of the DNA aligns better with TRBJ1-5, so the J call may be wrong. CDR1 and CDR2 (germline): SGHAT, FQNNGV. The length of the CDR3 is 17 residues. Here the CDR3 reads CASRLGGLSYTSDTQHF. The CDR3 DNA reads TGTGCCAGCAGGTTAGGGGGACTATCGTACACGTCAGATACGCAGCATTTT.

Many counts were recorded for this clonotype. The chain links TRBV7-9 to TRBJ2-5; D ambiguous. The CDR3 consists of 11 residues. In germline, CDR1 is SEHNR, CDR2 FQNEAQ (reference sequence). Trimming shortened V by 5 bases and J by 4 bases, and 5 bases separated the two germline ends. Written as DNA, the CDR3 is TGTGCCAGCAGCATGACAGAGACCCAGTACTTC. Translating it yields CASSMTETQYF.

This clonotype was picked up a small number of times. An end of the junction does not agree with germline; a read error may underlie this. The V and J genes are TRBV11-3 and TRBJ2-7; 8 nucleotides agree with TRBD1. Per the germline V gene, CDR1 is SGHNT and CDR2 is YENEEA. The CDR3 contains 15 residues. For the CDR3, the DNA is TGTGCCTGCAGCCCTGGGACAGGAGGCAACTACGAGCAGTACTTC. Translated, it gives CACSPGTGGNYEQYF.

CDR3 in DNA: TGCAGTGCTAGGGCCCGGGGCCAGCCCCAGCATTTT. Its translation is CSARARGQPQHF. J is TRBJ1-5 and V is TRBV20-1, with D perhaps TRBD1 (5 bases). The V and J ends lost 3 bases and 7 bases respectively, with 10 bases between them. CDR3 size: 12 residues. Germline CDR1 DFQATT, CDR2 SNEGSKA (reference sequence).